These T cell receptor beta chains were read from a single sample in a study of blood T cell repertoires in COVID-19. The method was immunoSEQ multiplex PCR; TCRdb's version includes in-frame clones alone and lacks a portion of them. The profile shows about 170,000 clones, about 90% of them singletons. Sequences were obtained from PBMCs or T cells enriched from blood (not recorded which). Receptors originate from a woman aged 45-60 years who had recovered from COVID-19. The CDR3 runs from the conserved cysteine through the conserved F or W.

V: TRBV2
length: 16
J: TRBJ2-2
CDR3: CASRLMTGILPGELFF

V: TRBV5-1
length: 16
J: TRBJ2-2
CDR3: CASRPWTGANTGELFF

V: TRBV5-1
length: 15
J: TRBJ2-3
CDR3: CASSSSRSSTDTQYF

V: TRBV18
length: 13
J: TRBJ1-2
CDR3: CASSPPFVSGYTF

V: TRBV6-5
length: 15
J: TRBJ2-7
CDR3: CASSTPRGLSYEQYF

V: TRBV19
length: 14
J: TRBJ2-7
CDR3: CASSRGPTPYEQYF

V: TRBV21-1
length: 14
J: TRBJ1-1
CDR3: CASTPGHLNTEAFF

V: TRBV5-1
length: 15
J: TRBJ2-7
CDR3: CASSLGRGYSYEQYF

V: TRBV28
length: 18
J: TRBJ2-5
CDR3: CASSPAPLARTRQETQYF

V: TRBV5-1
length: 15
J: TRBJ2-1
CDR3: CASQNLAGDANEQFF